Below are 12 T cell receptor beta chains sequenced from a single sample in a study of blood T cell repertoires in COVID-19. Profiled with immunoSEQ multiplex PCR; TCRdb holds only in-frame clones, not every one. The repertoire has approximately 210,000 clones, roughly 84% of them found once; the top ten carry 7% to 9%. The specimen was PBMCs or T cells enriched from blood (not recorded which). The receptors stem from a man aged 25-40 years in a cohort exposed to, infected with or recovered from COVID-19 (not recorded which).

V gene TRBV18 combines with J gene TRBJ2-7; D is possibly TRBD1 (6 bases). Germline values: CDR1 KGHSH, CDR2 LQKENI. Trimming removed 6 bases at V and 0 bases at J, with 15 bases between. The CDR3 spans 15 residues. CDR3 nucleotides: TGTGCCAGCTCCTCAAACCGGGACAACTCCTACGAGCAGTACTTC. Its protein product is CASSSNRDNSYEQYF.

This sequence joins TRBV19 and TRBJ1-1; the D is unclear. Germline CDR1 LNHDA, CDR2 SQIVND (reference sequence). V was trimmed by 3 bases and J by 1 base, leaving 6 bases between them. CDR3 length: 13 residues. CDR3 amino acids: CASSIAWNTEAFF. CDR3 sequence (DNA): TGTGCCAGTAGTATCGCGTGGAACACTGAAGCTTTCTTT.

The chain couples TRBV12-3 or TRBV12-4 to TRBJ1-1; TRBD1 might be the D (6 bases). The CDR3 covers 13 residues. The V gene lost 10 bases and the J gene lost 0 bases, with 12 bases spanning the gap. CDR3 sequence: CANRDMLNTEAFF. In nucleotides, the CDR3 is TGTGCCAACCGGGACATGTTGAACACTGAAGCTTTCTTT.

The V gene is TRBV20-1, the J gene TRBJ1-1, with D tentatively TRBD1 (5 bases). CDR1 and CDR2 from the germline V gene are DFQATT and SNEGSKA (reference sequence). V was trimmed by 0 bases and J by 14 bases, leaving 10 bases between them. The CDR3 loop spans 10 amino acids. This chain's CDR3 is CSARDRGTFF. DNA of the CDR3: TGCAGTGCTAGAGATAGGGGTACGTTCTTT.

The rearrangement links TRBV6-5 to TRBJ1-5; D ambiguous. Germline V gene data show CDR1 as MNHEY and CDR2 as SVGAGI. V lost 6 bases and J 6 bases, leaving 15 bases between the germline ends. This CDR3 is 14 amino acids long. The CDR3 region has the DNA TGTGCCAGCAGCCCCCTAACGGAGGGTCAGCCCCAGCATTTT. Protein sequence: CASSPLTEGQPQHF.

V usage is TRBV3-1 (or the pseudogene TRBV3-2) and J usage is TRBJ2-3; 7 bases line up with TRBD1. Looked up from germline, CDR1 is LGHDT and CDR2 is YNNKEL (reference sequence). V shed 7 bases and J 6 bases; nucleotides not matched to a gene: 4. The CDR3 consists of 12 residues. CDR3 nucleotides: TGTGCCAGCAAAGACAGGGTGGATACGCAGTATTTT. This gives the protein CASKDRVDTQYF.

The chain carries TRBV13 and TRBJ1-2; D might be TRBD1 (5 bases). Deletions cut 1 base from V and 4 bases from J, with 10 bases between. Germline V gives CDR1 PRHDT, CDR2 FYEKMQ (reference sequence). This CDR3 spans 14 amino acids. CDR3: CASSLEGQGYGYTF. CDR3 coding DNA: TGTGCCAGCAGCTTAGAGGGTCAGGGCTATGGCTACACCTTC. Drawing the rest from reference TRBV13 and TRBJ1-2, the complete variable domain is AAGVIQSPRHLIKEKRETATLKCYPIPRHDTVYWYQQGPGQDPQFLISFYEKMQSDKGSIPDRFSAQQFSDYHSELNMSSLELGDSALYFCASSLEGQGYGYTFGSGTRLTVV.

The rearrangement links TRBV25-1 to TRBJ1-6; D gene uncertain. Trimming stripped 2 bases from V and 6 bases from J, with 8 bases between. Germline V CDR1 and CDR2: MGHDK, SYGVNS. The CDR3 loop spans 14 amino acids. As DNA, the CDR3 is TGTGCCAGCAGTGAAAATCCTTTTAATTCACCCCTCCACTTT. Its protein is CASSENPFNSPLHF. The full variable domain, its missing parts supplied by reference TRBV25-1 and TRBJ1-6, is EADIYQTPRYLVIGTGKKITLECSQTMGHDKMYWYQQDPGMELHLIHYSYGVNSTEKGDLSSESTVSRIRTEHFPLTLESARPSHTSQYLCASSENPFNSPLHFGNGTRLTVT.

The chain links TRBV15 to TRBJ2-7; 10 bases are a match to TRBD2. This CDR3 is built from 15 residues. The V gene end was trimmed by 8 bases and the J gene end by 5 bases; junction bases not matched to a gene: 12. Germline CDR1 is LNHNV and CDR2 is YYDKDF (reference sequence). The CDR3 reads CATGIAGGPINEQYF. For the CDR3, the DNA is TGTGCCACCGGGATAGCGGGAGGCCCTATCAACGAGCAGTACTTC.

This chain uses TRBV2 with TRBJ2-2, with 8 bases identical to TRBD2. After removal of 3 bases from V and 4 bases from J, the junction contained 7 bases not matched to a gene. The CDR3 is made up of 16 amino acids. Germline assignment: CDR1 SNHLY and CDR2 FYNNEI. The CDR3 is CASSDQAGERTGELFF. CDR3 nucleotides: TGTGCCAGCAGTGATCAAGCGGGAGAACGCACCGGGGAGCTGTTTTTT. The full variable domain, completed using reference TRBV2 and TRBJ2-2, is EPEVTQTPSHQVTQMGQEVILRCVPISNHLYFYWYRQILGQKVEFLVSFYNNEISEKSEIFDDQFSVERPDGSNFTLKIRSTKLEDSAMYFCASSDQAGERTGELFFGEGSRLTVL.

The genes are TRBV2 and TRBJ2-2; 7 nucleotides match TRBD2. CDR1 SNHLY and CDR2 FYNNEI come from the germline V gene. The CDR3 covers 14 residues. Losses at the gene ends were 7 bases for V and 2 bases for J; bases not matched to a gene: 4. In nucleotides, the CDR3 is TGTGCCAGCACTAGCGGAGCAAACACCGGGGAGCTGTTTTTT. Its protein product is CASTSGANTGELFF.

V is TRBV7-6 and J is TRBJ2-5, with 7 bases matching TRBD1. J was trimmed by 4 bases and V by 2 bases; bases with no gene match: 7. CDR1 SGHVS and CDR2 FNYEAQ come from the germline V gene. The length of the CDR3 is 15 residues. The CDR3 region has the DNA TGTGCCAGCAGCTTACCAGACAGGGAATTAGAGACCCAGTACTTC. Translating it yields CASSLPDRELETQYF.